This note documents a single TCR beta chain sequence. The CDR3 length is 20 residues. Germline-derived CDR1 and CDR2 are PRHDT and FYEKMQ (reference sequence). J gave up 0 bases and V 0 bases, and 15 bases lay outside the gene matches. The data were produced by immunoSEQ multiplex PCR, yet TCRdb's version contains in-frame clones alone and is incomplete. The sample shows nearly 80,000 clones, approximately 93% of them seen only once. The data are from a study of technical replicates of blood from a handful of donors. The sample taken for sequencing was T cells isolated from PBMCs. The genes are TRBV13 and TRBJ1-1; 8 bases are shared with TRBD1. The TCR comes from a human donor in good health. The CDR3 nucleotides read TGTGCCAGCAGCTTAGGTTATCCCGGGACAGGCAGACTTTTGAACACTGAAGCTTTCTTT. Encoded protein: CASSLGYPGTGRLLNTEAFF.